The entry below describes one T cell receptor (beta chain). This clone was seen only once. No cognate antigen has been identified for it. Base qualities are not provided; no much larger clone lies one nucleotide away. Using the deep immunoSEQ assay, multiplex PCR amplified TCR CDR3 regions from genomic DNA. Extracted genomic DNA from each cell subset was distributed evenly across all wells of several immunoSEQ 96-well plates, and each plate was treated as a replicate. For sorted subsets, roughly 200 ng genomic DNA, equal to 30,000 to 35,000 T cell genomes, was loaded into each replicate PCR. Purified libraries were quantified with a Qubit 3.0 fluorometer, sized on a Bioanalyzer 2100, and re-quantified with the KAPA Library Quantification kit. A separate single-read 150-cycle Illumina NextSeq 550 flow cell was used to sequence each immunoSEQ 96-well plate. Per the original workflow: Because the immunoSEQ output included only junctional sequences and no quality scores, the filtering could not be the same as the filtering used for full-length reads. To assign V/J genes and CDR3, sequences were annotated against IMGT germline references using PyIR, a Python wrapper for IgBLAST v1.9. Reads were removed for weak V/J assignments (E-value above 1e-6), missing CDR3, stop codons, out-of-frame junctions, or ambiguous translated residues. A V3J clonotype was defined by an identical inferred V gene, J gene, and CDR3 amino acid sequence. The percentage overlap between two repertoires was calculated by dividing the number of shared unique clonotypes by the size of the smaller repertoire. Three approaches were used to assess repertoire richness: RTK rarefaction, the Chao1 estimator, and Recon v2.1 estimates of unobserved clonotypes. Generation probabilities for all TCRbeta clonotypes obtained by the gDNA method from a handful of donors were computed using OLGA. This immuneACCESS table, as held by TCRdb, lists in-frame sequences with V and J called but not all clones. Of the missing ones, under half trace to an unresolved V gene in checked studies; the others have no known cause. V and J calls and clone size follow that table, whereas D and trimming were derived from the DNA. The sample has around 2.1 million clones on record, under 95% of them singletons. In total, the top ten clones hold under 2% of the sample.

The data were taken from a study of shared clonotypes between healthy human individuals (dated by TCRdb to about 2020). As for the study more broadly: The cohort included a few men and a couple of women between 18 and 49 years of age. Different laboratories and diverse techniques were used to prepare libraries and sequence TCR repertoires, to increase sequencing depth and limit assay-specific biases. Per donor, leukapheresis produced somewhere between about 0.94 and 10 billion PBMCs. Blood TCR repertoires of a handful of healthy adults were deeply sequenced to estimate repertoire size and the extent of clonotype sharing between individuals. For each donor, CD4 naive and CD4 memory were each given three plates, CD8 naive was given two plates, and CD8 memory was given one plate.

For the CD8 naive samples, CD45RO-negative cells were positively selected for CCR7, yielding a CD45RA+CCR7+ population from which TemRA cells were excluded. The donors were healthy, HIV-negative adults with no recently reported acute infections or vaccinations. All donors were Caucasian adults living in Nashville, Tennessee, USA. After blood collection by leukapheresis, PBMCs were isolated using Ficoll-Histopaque density gradient centrifugation and then cryopreserved in the vapor phase of liquid nitrogen. Analytical flow cytometry was used to check the purity and quantity of every magnetically sorted T cell population. From each sorted fraction, genomic DNA was isolated and quantified by UV absorbance on a Nanodrop 2000c. Per the germline V gene, SNHLY is the CDR1 and FYNNEI is the CDR2. CDR3 length: 15 amino acids, cysteine to phenylalanine. Of the read, only the CDR3 DNA is kept; its 45 bases are in frame from base 1. A distance of 13 bases separates the germline ends of V and J, which lose 4 bases and 1 base respectively.

What the study reported, not specific to this receptor: Across a few donors, approximately 4.6% of naive CD4, approximately 3.5% of naive CD8, under 2.5% of memory CD4, and roughly 0.4% of memory CD8 clonotypes were shared. Rarefaction of sorted-subset datasets indicated incomplete sequencing despite the large sequencing depth. Because the study included only a small number of donors, the genetic and exposure-history diversity represented was limited. Only blood was sampled, and tissue TCR repertoires likely differ from those in blood. Compared with non-shared clonotypes, the clonotypes found in all four sorted-subset donors had higher generation probabilities. Based on pairwise subsampling, the degree of clonotype sharing among donors was expected to be affected by sequencing depth. Naive subsets generally had larger estimated clonotype richness than memory subsets did.

Sequencing input: naive CD8+ T cells from PBMCs. The cell subset or site label corresponds to: CD45RA+CCR7+. The source of this sequence is a man younger than 35 in good health. Some clones in this sample may be carry-over from other donors' samples. Here the chain combines TRBV2 and TRBJ2-5; the best D guess is TRBD2, with 5 bases matching. The CDR3 is CASSARPGFQETQYF. The bases are TGTGCCAGCAGTGCTAGACCGGGGTTCCAAGAGACCCAGTACTTC.